This T cell receptor beta chain was identified in a study of CD8+ T cells in alopecia areata. Regarding the study as a whole: Relative to normal scalp, lesional scalp, especially alopecia totalis/universalis, showed higher clonality. On tofacitinib, scalp and blood still held many of the expanded lesional clones.

To note about this clone: Its antigen remains unidentified.

The CDR3 extends over 11 amino acids. Treatment indicated: oral pan-JAK inhibitor, 5-10 mg twice daily. T lymphocytes (CD4+ and CD8+) were sorted from PBMCs. After isolation, RNA underwent reverse transcription to generate cDNA as the sequencing template. The protocol was immunoSEQ multiplex PCR, while the TCRdb copy is restricted to in-frame clones and leaves out a portion. The data contain under 350,000 clones, nearly 60% of them singletons. The TCR originated in a human donor with alopecia areata. Sequencing was performed on CD4+ T cells sorted from blood, taken at week 24, from a patient treated with tofacitinib. The chain has TRBV1 and TRBJ2-1; no check of the table's D call, TRBD2, against the DNA was made. TRBV1 is designated a pseudogene. The CDR3 DNA is TGCACCAGCTTCCAACTCGATGAGCAGTTCTTC. As protein: CTSFQLDEQFF.